This TCR beta chain was sequenced in a study of early T cells in non-severe SARS-CoV-2 infection. Turning to the study itself: From unsorted whole blood, bulk RNA was sequenced, and the chains remained unpaired. The study's findings and limits: A preference for anti-spike CD8 responses marked VDJdb matching, which missed private and CD4 specificities.

One entry per CDR3 protein, called by TCRdb with MiXCR from the 5' RACE reads. The sample holds some 67,000 distinct CDR3 sequences, roughly 15% seen once. Concerning this clonotype: What it recognizes is unknown.

The clonotype comes from an adult who was a healthcare worker with PCR-confirmed SARS-CoV-2 infection or an uninfected control (not recorded which). The sample taken for sequencing was whole blood.

DNA for the CDR3: TGTGCCAGCAGTGCGGACGGATACGAGCAGTACTTC. Encoded protein: CASSADGYEQYF. The chain joins TRBV6-5 to TRBJ2-7; D gene unclear. Per germline, CDR1 MNHEY and CDR2 SVGAGI. The V and J ends lost 5 bases and 4 bases respectively, with 9 bases between them. The CDR3 extends over 12 amino acids.